This TCR beta chain was sequenced in a study of cytotoxic CD8 clonotypes in ibrutinib-treated CLL. Per the germline V gene, CDR1 is LNHNV and CDR2 is YYDKDF (reference sequence). The V gene lost 0 bases and the J gene lost 2 bases, with 9 bases spanning the gap. This CDR3 has 15 residues. Only in-frame clones appear in the TCRdb table, and some are missing; sequencing was by immunoSEQ multiplex PCR. Among 90,000 to 100,000 clones listed, around 80% were seen once. The source is a human donor with chronic lymphocytic leukemia. This specimen was PBMCs, taken after 12 months of ibrutinib treatment. The V gene is TRBV15, the J gene TRBJ2-3, with D tentatively TRBD1 (6 bases). As DNA, the CDR3 is TGTGCCACCAGCAGAGATCAGGGGCTCACAGATACGCAGTATTTT. Its protein is CATSRDQGLTDTQYF.